This entry describes one T cell receptor (beta chain). The target antigen is unknown. Treatment: approximately 18 received Ad26.COV2.S at low or high dose, single or two shots; roughly five received placebo; per-sample allocation not given. Sample collection was performed on day 63 after the first vaccine or placebo injection. The study used a vaccine consisting of an Ad26 vector that expressed Wuhan-strain SARS-CoV-2 spike. The CDR3 consists of 15 residues. V lost 3 bases and J lost 3; bases outside the gene matches: 3. The V gene's germline CDR1 is SEHNR and CDR2 FQNEAQ (reference sequence). This sample stems from a study of Ad26.COV2.S vaccination and SARS-CoV-2 variants. Study-level results: CD8+ and CD4+ T cells specific for spike reportedly responded with substantial breadth after vaccination. Those who received the vaccine showed greater spike-specific TCR breadth than those given placebo.

The table came from immunoSEQ multiplex PCR; TCRdb's copy has only in-frame clones and leaves some out. The sample records 350,000 to 450,000 clones, roughly 85% being singletons. The starting material was peripheral blood, obtained in a trial of Ad26.COV2.S vaccine versus placebo. This TCR came from a person between 18 and 59 years old who received the Ad26.COV2.S COVID-19 vaccine or a placebo. The chain is built from TRBV7-9 and TRBJ2-1; the match to TRBD2 covers 9 bases. The CDR3 DNA sequence: TGTGCCAGCAGCTTTATACTAGCGGGCTACAATGAGCAGTTCTTC. Its protein is CASSFILAGYNEQFF.